The sequence of this T cell receptor (beta chain) was determined in a study of blood T cell repertoires in COVID-19. The method was immunoSEQ multiplex PCR; TCRdb's version includes in-frame clones alone and lacks a portion of them. The data show approximately 110,000 clones, 90% seen once. Germline assignment: CDR1 SGHDN and CDR2 FVKESK. Trimming took off 5 bases at V and 3 bases at J, with 17 bases between the two ends. The CDR3 has 16 residues. The clonotype originates from a human donor in a cohort sampled during active COVID-19. The chain combines TRBV14 with TRBJ2-4; possibly TRBD1 for D (5 bases). Specimen: peripheral blood. The CDR3 sequence is CASSYYLRVDKNIQYF. The DNA for the CDR3 is TGTGCCAGCAGCTATTACCTCAGGGTAGACAAAAACATTCAGTACTTC.